This T cell receptor (beta chain) was obtained from a study of shared T cell receptors in the human thymus. Germline trimming cut 7 bases from V and 8 bases from J; bases unmatched to any gene: 4. This CDR3 comprises 14 residues. Germline loops: CDR1 MNHEY, CDR2 SVGAGI. Using immunoSEQ multiplex PCR, the repertoire was profiled, and TCRdb retains in-frame clones only, with some absent. The top ten hold 0.013% of the sample, which has 500,000 to 550,000 clones, about 80% seen once. The same data also went into a second study, on human thymus T cells. That work contributes: Resections removed during corrective heart surgery provided the thymus tissue used.

This TCR was recovered from a boy in the first two years of life with a congenital heart defect. Input material: thymocytes. V is TRBV6-5 and J is TRBJ2-1, with TRBD2 identical over 14 bases. CDR3 residues: CASKGTSGSDEQFF. In nucleotides, the CDR3 is TGTGCCAGCAAGGGGACTAGCGGGAGCGATGAGCAGTTCTTC.